The 32 T cell receptor beta chains reported below all come from one sample, sequenced in a study of CD8 T cells in ankylosing spondylitis. Overall study results and limits: Ankylosing spondylitis blood appeared to carry a characteristic TCR beta motif of several highly homologous variants.

TCRdb recomputed calls from the 5' RACE reads with MiXCR, one row per CDR3 protein. Of roughly 440,000 distinct CDR3 sequences listed, under 20% are singletons. Antigen specificity for these receptors is unknown. Specimen: blood, either unsorted or a sorted T cell fraction (not recorded which). These receptor sequences come from a male donor with ankylosing spondylitis.

This clonotype was counted at least ten times. The chain combines TRBV12-3 or TRBV12-4 with TRBJ1-2; 7 positions match TRBD1. The V gene end was trimmed by 8 bases and the J gene end by 7 bases; junction bases not matched to a gene: 10. The CDR3 totals 13 residues. CDR3 in DNA: TGTGCCAGCGGCCCTCGACAGGGAACTGGCTACACCTTC. Its protein product is CASGPRQGTGYTF.

The chain employs TRBV24-1 and TRBJ1-1; weak D call: TRBD1 (6 bases). The germline V gene has CDR1 KGHDR and CDR2 SFDVKD. The CDR3 runs to 12 residues. The germline V and J ends were trimmed by 5 bases and 7 bases, with 10 bases remaining between them. The CDR3 DNA reads TGTGCCACCAGTGCGCAGGGGAATGAAGCTTTCTTT. This gives the protein CATSAQGNEAFF.

The table lists this clonotype with a few counts. The V and J genes are TRBV5-1 and TRBJ2-1; 8 positions match TRBD1. Germline V CDR1 and CDR2: SGHRS, YFSETQ. The length of the CDR3 is 16 residues. The junction had 12 bases not matched to a gene; V was cut back by 1 base and J by 9 bases. The CDR3 bases are TGCGCCAGCAGCTTGACAGGGGGAGGTGCGGAGGGTGAGCAGTTCTTC. This codes for CASSLTGGGAEGEQFF.

The J gene is TRBJ2-3, the V gene TRBV20-1, with 10 bases that match TRBD2. The CDR3 length is 14 residues. The trim removed 3 bases at V and 4 bases at J, leaving 4 bases unmatched. Germline CDR1 DFQATT, CDR2 SNEGSKA (reference sequence). This CDR3 reads CSARVSGRSDTQYF. The CDR3 DNA follows: TGCAGTGCTAGGGTTAGCGGGAGGTCAGATACGCAGTATTTT.

This clonotype occurred a few times. This chain joins TRBV5-8 and TRBJ2-2; D is uncertain. The CDR3 runs 16 residues. Germline CDR1 reads SGHTS; CDR2 reads YDEGEE. The V end lost 1 base, the J end lost 2 bases, and 12 bases lay between the germline ends. CDR3 bases: TGTGCCAGCAGCTTGTGGGCAACACCTAACACCGGGGAGCTGTTTTTT. It translates to CASSLWATPNTGELFF.

The J gene is TRBJ2-7, the V gene TRBV10-3, with 7 bases identical to TRBD1. Germline V lookup: CDR1 ENHRY, CDR2 SYGVKD. The CDR3 extends over 13 amino acids. V lost 2 bases to trimming and J lost 3 bases; unmatched junction nucleotides: 1. CDR3 sequence: CAISERGLYEQYF. For the CDR3, the DNA is TGTGCCATCAGTGAGAGGGGGCTCTACGAGCAGTACTTC.

This clonotype turned up a few times. The chain is built from TRBV20-1 and TRBJ2-3, with 13 bases aligning to TRBD2. Germline lookup yields CDR1 DFQATT and CDR2 SNEGSKA (reference sequence). The CDR3 consists of 20 residues. The trim removed 2 bases at V and 0 bases at J, leaving 14 bases unmatched. The CDR3 coding sequence is TGCAGTGCTAGAAGGCCGGGACTAGCGGGGTGGCGAACTAGCACAGATACGCAGTATTTT. Amino acids: CSARRPGLAGWRTSTDTQYF.

This sequence joins TRBV12-3 or TRBV12-4 and TRBJ1-2, with a weak D call TRBD1 (6 bases). Trimming took off 6 bases at V and 8 bases at J, with 19 bases between the two ends. The CDR3 runs 14 residues. Written as DNA, the CDR3 is TGTGCCAGCAGCCAAACAGGGCAGTCGGGAGGCTACACCTTC. Its translation: CASSQTGQSGGYTF.

This clonotype was counted between two and nine times. V gene TRBV11-2 combines with J gene TRBJ2-7; TRBD1 matches at 8 bases. The CDR3 totals 15 residues. The germline V gene has CDR1 SGHAT and CDR2 FQNNGV. Trimming at V came to 1 base and at J to 4 bases, leaving 6 bases not matched to a gene. This CDR3 reads CASSLAGQVTYEQYF. The CDR3 region has the DNA TGTGCCAGCAGCTTAGCGGGACAGGTGACGTACGAGCAGTACTTC. Looking up the rest from reference TRBV11-2 and TRBJ2-7 gives the full variable domain: EAGVAQSPRYKIIEKRQSVAFWCNPISGHATLYWYQQILGQGPKLLIQFQNNGVVDDSQLPKDRFSAERLKGVDSTLKIQPAKLEDSAVYLCASSLAGQVTYEQYFGPGTRLTVT.

The chain is built from TRBV18 and TRBJ1-1, with 8 bases fitting TRBD1. The length of the CDR3 is 13 residues. CDR1 is KGHSH and CDR2 is LQKENI in the germline V gene. V dropped 6 bases and J dropped 5; count of bases not matched to a gene: 5. CDR3 in DNA: TGTGCCAGCTCGAATGACAGGGGTACTGAAGCTTTCTTT. Amino acids: CASSNDRGTEAFF.

This clonotype has only a few counts. The V call is TRBV9, the J call TRBJ1-6; D gene ambiguous. Germline-derived CDR1 and CDR2 are SGDLS and YYNGEE. V was shortened by 6 bases and J by 9 bases, with 10 bases between the two germline ends. CDR3 length: 12 amino acids. CDR3 nucleotides: TGTGCCAGCAATTCCCCTGCTTCACCCCTCCACTTT. Translation: CASNSPASPLHF.

The chain uses TRBV7-2 and TRBJ2-3, with D perhaps matching TRBD2 (6 bases). V lost 2 bases and J 8 bases, leaving 11 bases between the germline ends. The germline CDR1 and CDR2 sequences are SGHTA and FQGNSA. The CDR3 loop spans 13 amino acids. CDR3 amino acids: CASSLPGEATQYF. The CDR3, as DNA: TGTGCCAGCAGCTTACCCGGGGAGGCTACGCAGTATTTT.

The rearrangement uses TRBV29-1 and TRBJ2-7; TRBD2 might be the D (5 bases). The CDR3 contains 14 residues. Per germline, CDR1 SQVTM and CDR2 ANQGSEA. V gave up 4 bases and J gave up 5 bases, with 18 bases separating them. The chain's CDR3 is CSVVPGIHSDEQYF. CDR3 nucleotides: TGCAGCGTTGTTCCGGGAATCCATTCCGACGAGCAGTACTTC.

This chain links TRBV7-6 with TRBJ1-3, with D uncertain. The CDR3 sequence is 16 residues long. Trimming pared 5 bases from V and 0 bases from J, leaving 14 bases between. Germline V gene sequence: CDR1 SGHVS, CDR2 FNYEAQ. CDR3 in amino acids: CASSSTDGSSGNTIYF. CDR3 nucleotides: TGTGCCAGCAGCAGCACCGACGGGAGCTCTGGAAACACCATATATTTT.

This clonotype has a handful of counts. The chain is built from TRBV10-3 and TRBJ1-1; D remains unclear. The V end was cut by 4 bases, the J end by 1 base, with 13 bases between. The CDR3 has 15 residues. The germline gives CDR1 ENHRY, CDR2 SYGVKD. The CDR3 loop is CAISASRDGNTEAFF. The DNA of the CDR3 is TGTGCCATCAGTGCGTCCCGCGACGGGAACACTGAAGCTTTCTTT.

The chain carries TRBV20-1 and TRBJ1-5, with D perhaps TRBD1 (5 bases). V lost 3 bases and J lost 0, with 21 bases in between. The CDR3 is made up of 18 amino acids. The germline CDR1 and CDR2 sequences are DFQATT and SNEGSKA (reference sequence). The CDR3 DNA is TGCAGTGCTAGTGGTTCGGGGAGACAGAGTAATAGCAATCAGCCCCAGCATTTT. This codes for CSASGSGRQSNSNQPQHF.

This clonotype was recorded a few times. J is TRBJ1-4 and V is TRBV20-1; tentatively, D is TRBD1 (6 bases). The CDR3 has 15 amino acids. V lost 5 bases and J lost 4, with 17 bases in between. Germline V gene lookup returns CDR1 DFQATT and CDR2 SNEGSKA (reference sequence). Here the CDR3 reads CSALDAGAGNEKLFF. The CDR3 nucleotides read TGCAGTGCTTTGGATGCGGGGGCGGGTAATGAAAAACTGTTTTTT.

The chain links TRBV6-1 to TRBJ2-3, with D possibly being TRBD1 or TRBD2 (5 bases each). Per the germline V gene, CDR1 is MNHNS and CDR2 is SASEGT. Trimming left V 6 bases short and J 5 bases short, with 18 bases between. This CDR3 comprises 15 residues. CDR3 sequence reads: CASSSGARGVDTQYF. CDR3 nucleotides: TGTGCCAGCAGCTCCGGGGCCCGGGGAGTAGATACGCAGTATTTT.

The chain is built from TRBV9 and TRBJ2-7; D is undetermined. CDR3 length equals 15 residues. CDR1 and CDR2 (germline): SGDLS, YYNGEE. The ends were cut back, 4 bases at V and 2 bases at J, with 16 bases in the middle. CDR3 coding DNA: TGTGCCAGCAGCTCCCACCCCTCTAGTACCTACGAGCAGTACTTC. Translated, it gives CASSSHPSSTYEQYF. Variable domain in full (rest from reference TRBV9 and TRBJ2-7): DSGVTQTPKHLITATGQRVTLRCSPRSGDLSVYWYQQSLDQGLQFLIQYYNGEERAKGNILERFSAQQFPDLHSELNLSSLELGDSALYFCASSSHPSSTYEQYFGPGTRLTVT.

This clonotype came up a few times. The rearrangement uses TRBV10-3 and TRBJ2-5; the D is unclear. From germline, CDR1 is ENHRY and CDR2 SYGVKD. The ends were cut back, 3 bases at V and 0 bases at J, with 5 bases in the middle. CDR3 length equals 13 residues. CDR3 DNA: TGTGCCATCAGTGATACGGACCAAGAGACCCAGTACTTC. This gives the protein CAISDTDQETQYF.

The chain is built from TRBV7-2 and TRBJ2-1; tentatively, D is TRBD2 (5 bases). The V end was cut by 3 bases, the J end by 6 bases, with 15 bases between. Germline CDR1 and CDR2: SGHTA and FQGNSA. The CDR3 covers 15 residues. CDR3 nucleotide sequence: TGTGCCAGCAGCTTCGGCTCGATTGCGGGCAATGAGCAGTTCTTC. It is translated as CASSFGSIAGNEQFF.

This clonotype turned up a few times. The chain joins TRBV20-1 to TRBJ1-2; 11 bases line up with TRBD1. CDR3 length: 15 residues. Germline trimming cut 3 bases from V and 5 bases from J; bases unmatched to any gene: 8. Germline CDR1 DFQATT, CDR2 SNEGSKA (reference sequence). The CDR3, as DNA: TGCAGTGCTAGTAGTGGGACAGGGGGGCCATATGGCTACACCTTC. The encoded protein is CSASSGTGGPYGYTF.

This clonotype was recorded a few times. The genes are TRBV3-1 and TRBJ1-2; maybe TRBD1 (5 bases). The CDR3 runs 14 residues. The germline CDR1 and CDR2 sequences are LGHDT and YNNKEL (reference sequence). V was trimmed by 3 bases and J by 8 bases, leaving 16 bases between them. The CDR3 sequence is CASSHMRAGTGYTF. As DNA, the CDR3 is TGTGCCAGCAGCCACATGAGGGCAGGGACCGGCTACACCTTC.

The genes are TRBV11-2 and TRBJ2-1; 10 bases match TRBD2. The germline CDR1 and CDR2 sequences are SGHAT and FQNNGV. J was trimmed by 7 bases and V by 2 bases; bases with no gene match: 14. The CDR3 length is 18 residues. For the CDR3, the DNA is TGTGCCAGCAGCTTAAAGGACAGCGGGGGGGAGGTATATAATGAGCAGTTCTTC. Its protein product is CASSLKDSGGEVYNEQFF. Full variable domain (outside the CDR3, taken from reference TRBV11-2 and TRBJ2-1): EAGVAQSPRYKIIEKRQSVAFWCNPISGHATLYWYQQILGQGPKLLIQFQNNGVVDDSQLPKDRFSAERLKGVDSTLKIQPAKLEDSAVYLCASSLKDSGGEVYNEQFFGPGTRLTVL.

The rearrangement links TRBV12-3 or TRBV12-4 to TRBJ1-1; D uncertain. The CDR3 consists of 14 residues. Trimming removed 2 bases from V and 2 bases from J, with 9 bases in between. The CDR3 region is CASSLRQKNTEAFF. The DNA of the CDR3 is TGTGCCAGCAGTTTAAGGCAGAAAAACACTGAAGCTTTCTTT.

CDR3 loop: CASSFGGGVGRNVEQFF. In DNA, the CDR3 is TGTGCCAGCAGTTTCGGTGGCGGGGTCGGTCGAAATGTAGAGCAGTTCTTC. The chain uses TRBV12-3 or TRBV12-4 and TRBJ2-1, with a tentative D call TRBD2 (6 bases). The CDR3 totals 17 residues. Trimming took off 3 bases at V and 10 bases at J, with 25 bases between the two ends.

The chain uses TRBV5-1 and TRBJ2-2, with 10 bases matching TRBD2. With V trimmed by 5 bases and J by 6 bases, 7 bases remained unmatched. CDR1 is SGHRS, CDR2 YFSETQ, per germline. The CDR3 is made up of 15 amino acids. The CDR3 DNA reads TGCGCCAGCAGACTCCTAGCGGGAGCGGCCGGGGAGCTGTTTTTT. It encodes CASRLLAGAAGELFF.

This clonotype was seen a few times. The rearrangement uses TRBV20-1 and TRBJ1-3, with a weak D call TRBD1 (5 bases). V was shortened by 6 bases and J by 4 bases, with 10 bases between the two germline ends. The CDR3 runs to 12 residues. Germline V gives CDR1 DFQATT, CDR2 SNEGSKA (reference sequence). DNA of the CDR3: TGCAGTGCGAAGGACATCGGAAACACCATATATTTT. Protein: CSAKDIGNTIYF.

This clonotype was seen more than once but under ten times. This chain uses TRBV12-3 or TRBV12-4 with TRBJ2-3; D uncertain. Trimming cost V 0 bases and J 0 bases, with 13 bases left between them. The CDR3 contains 17 residues. CDR3 protein: CASSLALLEASTDTQYF. CDR3 DNA: TGTGCCAGCAGTTTAGCGCTTTTAGAGGCGAGCACAGATACGCAGTATTTT.

This clonotype was recorded at least ten times. This chain uses TRBV10-3 with TRBJ2-7, with a weak D call TRBD1 (5 bases). The CDR3 totals 13 residues. Trimming took 8 bases from V and 5 from J, leaving 16 bases between them. Germline V gene lookup returns CDR1 ENHRY and CDR2 SYGVKD. DNA for the CDR3: TGTGCCATCGGAATCGGCAGGGATAACGAGCAGTACTTC. As protein: CAIGIGRDNEQYF.

This rearrangement joins TRBV20-1 to TRBJ2-7, with D perhaps TRBD1 or TRBD2 (5 bases each). Trimming cost V 3 bases and J 2 bases, with 17 bases left between them. CDR1 DFQATT and CDR2 SNEGSKA come from the germline V gene (reference sequence). The CDR3 consists of 15 residues. The CDR3 DNA follows: TGCAGTGCTAGGGCCCCGGGGCTTAGGACCTACGAGCAGTACTTC. This gives the protein CSARAPGLRTYEQYF.

In its sample, this clonotype was seen a few times. This chain connects TRBV7-2 to TRBJ1-1; D call uncertain. CDR1 SGHTA and CDR2 FQGNSA come from the germline V gene. The CDR3 loop spans 14 amino acids. V was cut by 4 bases and J by 0 bases, with 9 bases left in between. CDR3 amino acids: CASSSGLMNTEAFF. Written as DNA, the CDR3 is TGTGCCAGCAGCTCCGGTCTGATGAACACTGAAGCTTTCTTT.